The present T cell receptor (beta chain) was sequenced within a study of T-cell memory formation after mild COVID-19. V dropped 5 bases and J dropped 1 base, with 14 bases sitting between them. CDR3 length equals 16 residues. General study results and limits: Second-wave clones peaking on day 37 lacked confirmed SARS-CoV-2 specificity. Clones that contracted clustered mainly in CM and EM if CD4+ and in EMRA if CD8+.

A single record per CDR3 protein comes from TCRdb applying MiXCR to the 5' RACE reads. Here the sample spans more than 350,000 distinct CDR3 sequences, roughly 20% being singletons. On this clonotype itself: What it recognizes is unknown.

This rearrangement joins TRBV12-3 or TRBV12-4 to TRBJ2-2, with a possible D match to TRBD2 (5 bases). The sequenced material came from PBMCs or a T cell subset sorted from them (not recorded which). The clonotype comes from an adult woman who had mild COVID-19 (a few samples of this study predate the infection). Cell type and time point are not known. In nucleotides, the CDR3 is TGTGCCAGCAGTGGGTTTGGTGGAGGGAACACCGGGGAGCTGTTTTTT. Protein: CASSGFGGGNTGELFF.